A single sample gave rise to the 9 T cell receptor beta chains below, sequenced in a study of regulatory T cells in long-lasting Graves disease. For TCR beta, libraries came from iRepertoire HTBI primers and Arm-PCR of CDR3 regions. One entry per CDR3 protein, called by TCRdb with MiXCR from the multiplex PCR reads. The sample lists 350,000 to 500,000 distinct CDR3 sequences; roughly a fifth were seen once. As for time point: persistent/refractory GD, antithyroid drugs over 5 years with positive TRAb. Following extraction of RNA from PBMCs, that RNA was used to make the TCR library. The material was peripheral blood mononuclear cells (PBMCs), obtained when the disease was refractory, from a patient treated with antithyroid drugs. All receptors derive from a female donor with Graves disease.

The chain employs TRBV7-2 and TRBJ2-5; 12 bases are a match to TRBD2. Per the germline V gene, CDR1 is SGHTA and CDR2 is FQGNSA. The CDR3 contains 15 residues. Trimming cost V 6 bases and J 5 bases; bases outside gene matches: 7. DNA for the CDR3: TGTGCCAGCAGTCCTAGCGGGAGGGTGTTGGAGACCCAGTACTTC. Translated: CASSPSGRVLETQYF.

This sequence joins TRBV12-3 or TRBV12-4 and TRBJ1-5; 9 positions match TRBD1. This CDR3 is 17 amino acids long. V shed 6 bases, J shed 7 bases, and the junction held 16 bases outside the gene matches. This CDR3 reads CASSSSWGTGGTQPQHF. The CDR3 bases are TGTGCCAGCAGCTCGTCCTGGGGCACAGGGGGCACGCAGCCCCAGCATTTT.

The chain combines TRBV7-6 with TRBJ2-1; no firm D call. The ends were cut back, 1 base at V and 5 bases at J, with 6 bases in the middle. CDR3 size: 13 residues. CDR1 is SGHVS and CDR2 is FNYEAQ in the germline V gene. For the CDR3, the DNA is TGTGCCAGCAGCTTAGGGCCCAACAATGAGCAGTTCTTC. This translates into CASSLGPNNEQFF.

On this clonotype: A much more abundant neighbour one base away suggests this may be a read error. J is TRBJ1-5 and V is TRBV6-2 or TRBV6-3; D remains ambiguous. Per germline, CDR1 MNHEY and CDR2 SVGEGT. This CDR3 region has 13 residues. V lost 7 bases, J lost 0 bases, and 7 bases lay in between. The CDR3 region has the DNA TGTGCCAGCACGGTTGGTAGCAATCAGCCCCAGCATTTT. It yields the protein CASTVGSNQPQHF.

The V and J genes are TRBV2 and TRBJ2-4; tentatively, D is TRBD2 (5 bases). CDR3 length: 15 amino acids. V was pared by 6 bases and J by 3 bases, with 15 bases between. CDR1 and CDR2 (germline): SNHLY, FYNNEI. CDR3 sequence reads: CASSPPGSGKNIQYF. In DNA form, the CDR3 reads TGTGCCAGCAGCCCCCCGGGGAGCGGCAAAAACATTCAGTACTTC.

In this sample, this clonotype turned up many times. The CDR3 DNA sequence: TGTGCCAGCAGTTGGACAGGGGCAAGCTATGGCTACACCTTC. Translation: CASSWTGASYGYTF. The J gene is TRBJ1-2, the V gene TRBV28; 9 bases match TRBD1. V lost 4 bases and J lost 4; bases outside the gene matches: 4. The CDR3 length is 14 residues. Germline V lookup: CDR1 MDHEN, CDR2 SYDVKM.

V is TRBV7-9 and J is TRBJ1-6, with 7 positions matching TRBD1. Trimming took 3 bases from V and 8 from J; bases not matched to a gene: 4. The germline V gene has CDR1 SEHNR and CDR2 FQNEAQ (reference sequence). The CDR3 totals 14 residues. Written as DNA, the CDR3 is TGTGCCAGCAGCTTCGACAGGGTATATTCACCCCTCCACTTT. Its protein is CASSFDRVYSPLHF.

The chain employs TRBV7-9 and TRBJ2-1; maybe TRBD1 (7 bases). Looked up from germline, CDR1 is SEHNR and CDR2 is FQNEAQ (reference sequence). The CDR3 runs to 17 residues. The V end lost 1 base, the J end lost 9 bases, and 22 bases lay between the germline ends. The CDR3 nucleotides are TGTGCCAGCAGCTTAGTCAGACAGGGACGGGGGTTTCTTGAGCAGTTCTTC. As protein: CASSLVRQGRGFLEQFF.

The V call is TRBV20-1, the J call TRBJ2-7; 10 nucleotides align to TRBD2. V was clipped by 0 bases and J by 0 bases; unmatched bases: 11. The CDR3 is made up of 18 amino acids. Per the germline V gene, CDR1 is DFQATT and CDR2 is SNEGSKA (reference sequence). The CDR3 loop reads CSARDWASGRLISYEQYF. CDR3 coding DNA: TGCAGTGCTAGAGATTGGGCTAGCGGGAGACTCATCTCCTACGAGCAGTACTTC.